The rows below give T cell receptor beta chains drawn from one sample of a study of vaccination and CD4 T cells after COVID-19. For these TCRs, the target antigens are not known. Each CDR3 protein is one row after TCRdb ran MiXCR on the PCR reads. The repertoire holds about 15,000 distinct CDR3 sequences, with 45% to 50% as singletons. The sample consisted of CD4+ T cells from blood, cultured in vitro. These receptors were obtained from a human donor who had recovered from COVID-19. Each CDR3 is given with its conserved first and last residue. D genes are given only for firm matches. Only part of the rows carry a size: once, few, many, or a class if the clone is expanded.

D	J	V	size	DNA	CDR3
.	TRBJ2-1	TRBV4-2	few	TGTGCCAGCAGCCTCAAGTGGGGAGACTCCTACAATGAGCAGTTCTTC	CASSLKWGDSYNEQFF
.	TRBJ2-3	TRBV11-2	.	TGTGCCAGCAGCCTCAGGGGCGCAGATACGCAGTATTTT	CASSLRGADTQYF
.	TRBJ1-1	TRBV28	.	TGTGCCAGCAGTCCCGGGGGTCGGGGGCACCGGACTGAAGCTTTCTTT	CASSPGGRGHRTEAFF
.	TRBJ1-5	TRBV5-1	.	TGCGCCAGCAGCCCCTCCCCAAGTGGGAGCAATCAGCCCCAGCATTTT	CASSPSPSGSNQPQHF
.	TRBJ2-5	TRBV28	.	TGTGCCAGCAGCGCGTCTAGGGAGACCCAGTACTTC	CASSASRETQYF
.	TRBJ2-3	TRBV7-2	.	TGTGCCAGCAGCTTAGGTAGCAGGGCAGATACGCAGTATTTT	CASSLGSRADTQYF
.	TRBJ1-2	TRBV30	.	TGTGCCTGGAATGTTCGACCGGGACTCCCCGACTATGGCTACACCTTC	CAWNVRPGLPDYGYTF
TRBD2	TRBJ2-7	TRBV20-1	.	TGCAGTGCTAGATCCGGGACTAGCAAGAACGAGCAGTACTTC	CSARSGTSKNEQYF
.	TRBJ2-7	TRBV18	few	TGTGCCAGCTCACTCGGGGCAGGAGCCGAGCAGTACTTC	CASSLGAGAEQYF
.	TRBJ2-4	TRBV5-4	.	TGTGCCAGCAGCGCGGGACGGGTCCTATCCAAAAACATTCAGTACTTC	CASSAGRVLSKNIQYF
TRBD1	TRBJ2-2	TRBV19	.	TGTGCCAGTAGTACCGCGTCGGGACAGGGTTACACCGGGGAGCTGTTTTTT	CASSTASGQGYTGELFF
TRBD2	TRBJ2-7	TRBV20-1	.	TGCAGTGCTAGGACTAGCGGGAGGGCCCACGAGCAGTACTTC	CSARTSGRAHEQYF
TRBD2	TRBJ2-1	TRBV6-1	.	TGTGCCAGCAGCCCCGGGACTAGCGGATACAATGAGCAGTTCTTC	CASSPGTSGYNEQFF
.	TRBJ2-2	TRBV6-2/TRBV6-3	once	TGTGCCAGCAGCAGCAGGGACACGGAGCTGTTTTTT	CASSSRDTELFF
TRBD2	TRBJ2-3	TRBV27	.	TGTGCCAGCAGGACTAGCGGGAGAGATACGCAGTATTTT	CASRTSGRDTQYF
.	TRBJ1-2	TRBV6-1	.	TGTGCCAGCACAACCGCCAGCAGGGCGGACTATGGCTACACCTTC	CASTTASRADYGYTF
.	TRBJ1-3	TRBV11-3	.	TGTGCCAGCAGCTACACTGGGGCCTATGGAAACACCATATATTTT	CASSYTGAYGNTIYF
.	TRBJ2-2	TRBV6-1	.	TGTGCCAGCAGTGAAGCGAGGATCTGGAACACCGGGGAGCTGTTTTTT	CASSEARIWNTGELFF
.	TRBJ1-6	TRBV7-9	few	TGTGCCAGCAGCTTAGGCTCATCCTCCTACTATAATTCACCCCTCCACTTT	CASSLGSSSYYNSPLHF
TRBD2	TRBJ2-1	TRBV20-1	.	TGCAGTGCTAGGCGACTAGCGGGGGGGCCCGGTGAGCAGTTCTTC	CSARRLAGGPGEQFF
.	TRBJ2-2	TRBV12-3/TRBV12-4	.	TGTGCCAGCAGTTTAGTAGGGGCAAACACCGGGGAGCTGTTTTTT	CASSLVGANTGELFF
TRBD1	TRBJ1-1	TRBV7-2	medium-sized	TGTGCCAGCAGATCTAGAGGGGGGGGGACAGGGCGGATCACTGAAGCTTTCTTT	CASRSRGGGTGRITEAFF
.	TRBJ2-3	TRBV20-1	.	TGCAGTGTCAGGGTTGGGGTTCGGGCAGATACGCAGTATTTT	CSVRVGVRADTQYF
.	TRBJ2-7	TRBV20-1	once	TGCAGTGCTACTCGAGGGTCCTACGAGCAGTACTTC	CSATRGSYEQYF
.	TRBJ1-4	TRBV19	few	TGTGCCAGTACACGGGGACGGGGATCTAATGAAAAACTGTTTTTT	CASTRGRGSNEKLFF
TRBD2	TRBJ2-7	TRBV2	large	TGTGCCAGCAGTGCCTGGACTAGCGGGGCGGGCGAGCAGTACTTC	CASSAWTSGAGEQYF
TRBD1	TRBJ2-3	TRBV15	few	TGTGCCACGAGGGACAGGGGAGGAACAGATACGCAGTATTTT	CATRDRGGTDTQYF
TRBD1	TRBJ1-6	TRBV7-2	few	TGTGCCAGCAGCCCGACTTTTGACAGGGGGAAATCACCCCTCCACTTT	CASSPTFDRGKSPLHF
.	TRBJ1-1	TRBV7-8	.	TGTGCCAGCAGCCTTTTCGGAGGAGCTTTCTTT	CASSLFGGAFF
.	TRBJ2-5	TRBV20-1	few	TGCAGTGCTAGAAGTGAACAGCCCCAGTACTTC	CSARSEQPQYF
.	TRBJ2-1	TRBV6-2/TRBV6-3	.	TGTGCCAGCAGCACTGGAACGGGGCTCATCTCCTACAATGAGCAGTTCTTC	CASSTGTGLISYNEQFF
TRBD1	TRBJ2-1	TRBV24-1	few	TGTGCCACCAGTGAGGGGACAGTCTACAATGAGCAGTTCTTC	CATSEGTVYNEQFF
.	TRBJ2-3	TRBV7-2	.	TGTGCCAGCAGCCCCTCCCGCACAGATACGCAGTATTTT	CASSPSRTDTQYF
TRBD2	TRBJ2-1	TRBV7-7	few	TGTGCTAGCAGCTTAGCGGGAGGGACTCAGTTCTTC	CASSLAGGTQFF
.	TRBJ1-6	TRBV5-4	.	TGTGCCAGCAGCTTGGTGGTGGAATCACCCCTCCACTTT	CASSLVVESPLHF
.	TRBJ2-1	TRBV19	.	TGTGCCAGTAGTTCCCAGACTGTTGTCGATGAGCAGTTCTTC	CASSSQTVVDEQFF
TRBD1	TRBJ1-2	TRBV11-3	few	TGTGCCAGCAGCTTAGACGGCAGGGGGCATGCCTATGGCTACACCTTC	CASSLDGRGHAYGYTF
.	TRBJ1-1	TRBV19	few	TGTGCCACCAAAATTGGACAGACCACTGAAGCTTTCTTT	CATKIGQTTEAFF
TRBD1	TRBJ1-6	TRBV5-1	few	TGCGCCAGCAGCTTGGGAGGACAGGGCTCCTATAATTCACCCCTCCACTTT	CASSLGGQGSYNSPLHF
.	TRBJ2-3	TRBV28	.	TGTGCCACCAGAGCCGGGACACTCAAGGCAGATACGCAGTATTTT	CATRAGTLKADTQYF
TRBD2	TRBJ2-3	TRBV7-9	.	TGTGCCAGCAGCCCACAGCCCGGGACTAGCGGGGATTCTTTCTCCACAGATACGCAGTATTTT	CASSPQPGTSGDSFSTDTQYF
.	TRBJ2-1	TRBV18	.	TGTGCCAGCTCACCCCGGGGGGAGCAGTTCTTC	CASSPRGEQFF
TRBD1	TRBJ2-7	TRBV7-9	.	TGTGCCAGCAGCACCCGGGACAGCGAGCAGTACTTC	CASSTRDSEQYF
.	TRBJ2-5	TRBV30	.	TGTGCCTGGAGTGTAGGACCTCAAGAGACCCAGTACTTC	CAWSVGPQETQYF
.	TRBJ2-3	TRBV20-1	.	TGCAGTGGTATGATACTAGGGGGCACAGATACGCAGTATTTT	CSGMILGGTDTQYF
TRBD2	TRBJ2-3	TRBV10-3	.	TGTGCCATCAGACTGACTAGCGCTAGCACAGATACGCAGTATTTT	CAIRLTSASTDTQYF
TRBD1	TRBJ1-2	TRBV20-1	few	TGCAGTGCTAGAGGGACAGGGCTAACCTATGGCTACACCTTC	CSARGTGLTYGYTF
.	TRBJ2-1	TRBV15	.	TGTGCCACCGGAGGGGGGGGTCGCTCCTACAATGAGCAGTTCTTC	CATGGGGRSYNEQFF
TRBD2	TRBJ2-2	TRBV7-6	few	TGTGCCAGCAGCCTACGGACTAGCGGGGGGTCCGGGGAGCTGTTTTTT	CASSLRTSGGSGELFF
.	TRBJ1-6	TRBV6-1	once	TGTGCCAGCAGTGAAGAAGCGGGTCTAAATTCACCCCTCCACTTT	CASSEEAGLNSPLHF
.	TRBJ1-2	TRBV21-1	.	TGTGCCAGCAGCAATCCCTCGGTGGTCTTAAAGTATGGCTACACCTTC	CASSNPSVVLKYGYTF
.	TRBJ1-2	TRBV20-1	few	TGCAGTGCTAATCCCGGGGGGAAGGATGGCTACACCTTC	CSANPGGKDGYTF
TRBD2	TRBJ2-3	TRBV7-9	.	TGTGCCAGCAGCTTAGGCAGTAGGCAGGGCGCGGGAGCCGCAGATACGCAGTATTTT	CASSLGSRQGAGAADTQYF
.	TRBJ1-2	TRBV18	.	TGTGCCAGCTCACCAGCAGGGACCATAAGTCTTGGCTACACCTTC	CASSPAGTISLGYTF
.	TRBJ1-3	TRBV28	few	TGTGCCAGCAGCAGAGGCCGGGGCACGTCTGGAAACACCATATATTTT	CASSRGRGTSGNTIYF
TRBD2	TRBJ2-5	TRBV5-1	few	TGCGCCAGCAGCTTGAGGTTTCTAGCGGGGGGGATCCAAGAGACCCAGTACTTC	CASSLRFLAGGIQETQYF
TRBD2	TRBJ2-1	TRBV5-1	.	TGCGCCAGCAGTACCGGACTAGCGCCCCCCTACAATGAGCAGTTCTTC	CASSTGLAPPYNEQFF
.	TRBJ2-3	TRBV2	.	TGTGCCAGCAGTGAAGCTCAACGGAGAGGGCCATCCAGGAGGCAGTATTTT	CASSEAQRRGPSRRQYF
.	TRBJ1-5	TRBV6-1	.	TGTGCCAGCGATAAGGGTGGAGGGGAACAGCCCCAGCATTTT	CASDKGGGEQPQHF